The 28 T cell receptor beta chains in this list originate from one sample, sequenced in a study of regulatory T cells in long-lasting Graves disease. The time point denotes: newly diagnosed GD, antithyroid drugs for less than 3 months. Extracted RNA from PBMCs served as the source of the TCR library. Both iRepertoire HTBI primers and Arm-PCR of CDR3 regions were used to build the TCR beta libraries. TCRdb reprocessed the multiplex PCR reads via MiXCR and lists one record per CDR3 protein. The sample lists roughly 260,000 distinct CDR3 sequences; roughly 18% were seen once. These data were also filed under a second study, of T cells in Graves' hyperthyroidism and ophthalmopathy.

The sequencing here drew on peripheral blood mononuclear cells (PBMCs), taken at new diagnosis, from a patient treated with antithyroid drugs. All receptors come from a woman between 25 and 40 years old with Graves disease.

The rearrangement uses TRBV19 and TRBJ1-1; D gene unclear. Trimming pared 10 bases from V and 0 bases from J, leaving 9 bases between. Germline CDR1 is LNHDA and CDR2 is SQIVND (reference sequence). This CDR3 is built from 12 residues. The CDR3 is CATTTLNTEAFF. The CDR3 nucleotides read TGTGCCACCACGACCCTGAACACTGAAGCTTTCTTT.

This chain uses TRBV28 with TRBJ1-5; D possibly corresponds to TRBD1 (5 bases). This CDR3 region has 17 residues. Trimming removed 10 bases at V and 4 bases at J, with 26 bases between. Germline assignment: CDR1 MDHEN and CDR2 SYDVKM. The CDR3 region is CATDGPPGPSTNQPQHF. The CDR3 nucleotides read TGTGCCACCGACGGACCCCCGGGACCGTCAACTAATCAGCCCCAGCATTTT.

This clonotype was seen ten or more times. The genes are TRBV27 and TRBJ2-2; 9 bases fit TRBD1. The CDR3 has 17 amino acids. Trimming cost V 6 bases and J 0 bases; bases outside gene matches: 8. The germline CDR1 and CDR2 sequences are MNHEY and SMNVEV (reference sequence). CDR3: CASRLERTGANTGELFF. The CDR3, as DNA: TGTGCCAGCAGACTAGAGCGGACAGGGGCGAACACCGGGGAGCTGTTTTTT.

This clonotype has at least ten counts. The rearrangement links TRBV12-3 or TRBV12-4 to TRBJ1-1; D is undetermined. The CDR3 is 13 residues long. Trimming left V 6 bases short and J 1 base short, with 9 bases between. The CDR3 region has the DNA TGTGCCAGCAGGCTGATTGCGAACACTGAAGCTTTCTTT. It translates to CASRLIANTEAFF.

This clonotype appeared many times. J is TRBJ2-3 and V is TRBV7-2; D may be TRBD1 or TRBD2 (6 bases each). Germline V CDR1 and CDR2: SGHTA, FQGNSA. The V gene lost 5 bases and the J gene lost 4 bases, with 19 bases spanning the gap. This CDR3 has 16 residues. The CDR3 spells CASSQDRAGEADTQYF. DNA for the CDR3: TGTGCCAGCAGCCAAGATCGGGCAGGGGAGGCAGATACGCAGTATTTT.

This clonotype was recorded a few times. The V call is TRBV5-6, the J call TRBJ1-1, with 7 bases fitting TRBD1. The CDR3 extends over 18 amino acids. The V gene's germline CDR1 is SGHDT and CDR2 YYEEEE. Trimming removed 1 base from V and 1 base from J; junction bases left unmatched: 13. CDR3 sequence reads: CASSLIYRGISRNTEAFF. CDR3 sequence (DNA): TGTGCCAGCAGCTTGATCTACAGGGGCATATCGAGGAACACTGAAGCTTTCTTT.

Many counts were recorded for this clonotype. Here the CDR3 DNA reads TGCGCCAGCAGCCAAGAGCTGAGCTCCTATAATTCACCCCTCCACTTT. It is translated as CASSQELSSYNSPLHF. The chain combines TRBV4-1 with TRBJ1-6; D call uncertain. Germline CDR1 reads MGHRA; CDR2 reads YSYEKL. V lost 0 bases, J lost 0 bases, and 6 bases lay in between. The CDR3 has 16 amino acids.

This clonotype was picked up many times. The rearrangement joins TRBV14 to TRBJ2-1; D remains unclear. The V end lost 2 bases, the J end lost 9 bases, and 14 bases lay between the germline ends. This CDR3 has 14 amino acids. Germline CDR1 is SGHDN and CDR2 is FVKESK. CDR3 protein: CASSQFGTVVEQFF. The CDR3 DNA is TGTGCCAGCAGCCAATTCGGAACGGTCGTTGAGCAGTTCTTC.

The chain combines TRBV20-1 with TRBJ2-7, with D possibly TRBD1 on 5 matching bases. CDR3 length: 14 residues. Per germline, CDR1 DFQATT and CDR2 SNEGSKA (reference sequence). The V and J ends lost 6 bases and 3 bases respectively, with 18 bases between them. CDR3 region: CSAYALTDNYEQYF. Written as DNA, the CDR3 is TGCAGTGCATACGCGTTGACAGATAACTACGAGCAGTACTTC.

This clonotype was counted ten times or more. This chain joins TRBV4-2 and TRBJ1-2, with D uncertain. Deletions cut 4 bases from V and 4 bases from J, with 7 bases between. The germline V gene has CDR1 LGHNA and CDR2 YNFKEQ. The CDR3 totals 12 residues. In DNA form, the CDR3 reads TGTGCCAGCAGCCCTCCCAGCTATGGCTACACCTTC. As protein: CASSPPSYGYTF.

The sample holds a few counts of this clonotype. The chain has TRBV5-8 and TRBJ2-4; 8 nucleotides agree with TRBD2. CDR3 size: 15 residues. Germline values: CDR1 SGHTS, CDR2 YDEGEE. Trimming cost V 7 bases and J 2 bases; bases outside gene matches: 8. CDR3 region: CASGSGGITKNIQYF. The CDR3 bases are TGTGCCAGCGGGTCGGGGGGGATAACCAAAAACATTCAGTACTTC.

The table lists this clonotype with many counts. V gene TRBV10-3 combines with J gene TRBJ2-5; 8 bases map to TRBD1. The CDR3 sequence is 14 residues long. Germline CDR1 reads ENHRY; CDR2 reads SYGVKD. The V gene end was trimmed by 5 bases and the J gene end by 3 bases; junction bases not matched to a gene: 5. The CDR3 is CAISTSTGEETQYF. The CDR3 DNA reads TGTGCCATCAGTACCTCGACAGGGGAAGAGACCCAGTACTTC.

This clonotype was picked up many times. The chain links TRBV7-9 to TRBJ1-1; D not resolved. Germline V gene data show CDR1 as SEHNR and CDR2 as FQNEAQ (reference sequence). The ends were cut back, 5 bases at V and 7 bases at J, with 20 bases in the middle. The CDR3 runs 15 residues. The DNA for the CDR3 is TGTGCCAGCAGCCCTATCCCGGACGGACGATTTGAAGCTTTCTTT. As protein: CASSPIPDGRFEAFF.

The V call is TRBV4-1, the J call TRBJ2-1; 8 nucleotides line up with TRBD2. The ends lost 1 base at V and 4 bases at J; junction bases unmatched: 9. The CDR3 is 17 residues long. Germline CDR1 and CDR2: MGHRA and YSYEKL. This chain's CDR3 is CASSQVQGSGVYNEQFF. DNA of the CDR3: TGCGCCAGCAGCCAAGTCCAAGGTAGCGGGGTTTACAATGAGCAGTTCTTC.

This clonotype occurred many times. The gene calls are TRBV7-8 and TRBJ1-2; D call uncertain. Germline-derived CDR1 and CDR2 are SGHVS and FQNEAQ. V gave up 1 base and J gave up 6 bases, with 12 bases separating them. The CDR3 consists of 14 residues. The DNA for the CDR3 is TGTGCCAGCAGCTTAGGGGAGCCAGTCCATGGCTACACCTTC. Amino acids: CASSLGEPVHGYTF. Together with reference TRBV7-8 and TRBJ1-2, the CDR3 gives the full variable domain: GAGVSQSPRYKVAKRGQDVALRCDPISGHVSLFWYQQALGQGPEFLTYFQNEAQLDKSGLPSDRFFAERPEGSVSTLKIQRTQQEDSAVYLCASSLGEPVHGYTFGSGTRLTVV.

At least ten counts were recorded for this clonotype. V gene TRBV18 combines with J gene TRBJ1-2; a weak D match, TRBD1 (6 bases). Trimming removed 1 base at V and 4 bases at J, with 13 bases between. The CDR3 is 15 residues long. Germline loops: CDR1 KGHSH, CDR2 LQKENI. The CDR3 DNA reads TGTGCCAGCTCACCACAAACAGGGTTTGGCTATGGCTACACCTTC. Translation: CASSPQTGFGYGYTF.

The chain couples TRBV12-3 or TRBV12-4 to TRBJ1-2; D is uncertain. Between the trimmed V and J ends, which lost 3 bases and 4 bases, there was a span of 9 bases. The CDR3 has 13 residues. CDR3 bases: TGTGCCAGCAGTTTCAAGAAGACCTATGGCTACACCTTC. Encoded protein: CASSFKKTYGYTF.

The table lists this clonotype with a few counts. This chain joins TRBV19 and TRBJ2-3; 8 bases are shared with TRBD1. Per germline, CDR1 LNHDA and CDR2 SQIVND (reference sequence). Trimming cost V 8 bases and J 5 bases; bases outside gene matches: 15. This CDR3 has 16 amino acids. The CDR3 protein is CASDERRDRGKDTQYF. In DNA form, the CDR3 reads TGTGCCAGTGATGAGAGGCGCGACAGGGGCAAAGATACGCAGTATTTT.

This clonotype was picked up many times. The chain is built from TRBV2 and TRBJ1-5; D perhaps matches TRBD1 (6 bases). There are 14 residues in the CDR3. The germline CDR1 and CDR2 sequences are SNHLY and FYNNEI. Trimming took 6 bases from V and 0 from J, leaving 9 bases between them. The CDR3 loop reads CASSQGYSNQPQHF. DNA for the CDR3: TGTGCCAGCAGCCAGGGGTATAGCAATCAGCCCCAGCATTTT.

The V call is TRBV12-3 or TRBV12-4, the J call TRBJ2-3, with D perhaps matching TRBD2 (6 bases). The CDR3 length is 16 residues. V shed 0 bases and J shed 6 bases, with 16 bases lying between them. CDR3 amino acids: CASSLAFPGEGDTQYF. Written as DNA, the CDR3 is TGTGCCAGCAGTTTAGCGTTTCCGGGAGAGGGGGATACGCAGTATTTT.

This clonotype was picked up many times. The CDR3: CAGGTDPIREAFF. CDR3 DNA sequence: TGTGCTGGGGGGACAGATCCCATTCGGGAAGCTTTCTTT. The chain joins TRBV13 to TRBJ1-1; 7 positions match TRBD1. This CDR3 is built from 13 residues. Germline V gene sequence: CDR1 PRHDT, CDR2 FYEKMQ (reference sequence).

This clonotype was seen a few times. The chain is built from TRBV4-1 and TRBJ1-4, with D unclear. V lost 2 bases and J lost 4, with 17 bases in between. Germline lookup yields CDR1 MGHRA and CDR2 YSYEKL. The CDR3 runs 17 residues. CDR3 protein: CASSQTPSRASNEKLFF. The CDR3, as DNA: TGCGCCAGCAGCCAAACCCCATCCCGGGCCAGTAATGAAAAACTGTTTTTT.

The chain links TRBV20-1 to TRBJ2-3, with 14 bases lining up with TRBD2. CDR1 and CDR2 (germline): DFQATT, SNEGSKA (reference sequence). The CDR3 length is 17 residues. The V segment lost 2 bases and the J segment 5 bases; nucleotides outside the gene matches: 9. For the CDR3, the DNA is TGCAGTGCTAGATCGACTAGCGGGGGGGTGATATTAGATACGCAGTATTTT. Translating it yields CSARSTSGGVILDTQYF.

This clonotype was recorded many times. The V gene is TRBV9, the J gene TRBJ1-5; D is unclear. Germline V gene data show CDR1 as SGDLS and CDR2 as YYNGEE. This CDR3 contains 15 residues. V dropped 0 bases and J dropped 5 bases, with 12 bases sitting between them. CDR3 sequence (DNA): TGTGCCAGCAGCGTAGGATCAGCCGGCGATCAGCCCCAGCATTTT. It yields the protein CASSVGSAGDQPQHF.

This clonotype was observed at least ten times. The rearrangement uses TRBV20-1 and TRBJ2-3; D not certain. Germline CDR1 is DFQATT and CDR2 is SNEGSKA (reference sequence). V lost 1 base to trimming and J lost 0 bases, with 8 bases between them. CDR3 size: 14 residues. The DNA for the CDR3 is TGCAGTGCTAGAGCCCGTGCTAGCACAGATACGCAGTATTTT. Translating gives CSARARASTDTQYF.

This clonotype occurred many times. Here the CDR3 DNA reads TGTGCCAGCAGCCAAGTCCGGGCGTCGGGCTACACCTTC. Residues: CASSQVRASGYTF. This chain joins TRBV3-1 and TRBJ1-2; no clear D. The germline gives CDR1 LGHDT, CDR2 YNNKEL (reference sequence). This CDR3 region has 13 residues. The V and J ends lost 1 base and 8 bases respectively, with 11 bases between them.

A remark on this clonotype: A clone one base away is much larger, so this may be a read error. The J gene is TRBJ2-3, the V gene TRBV6-1, with 10 bases that match TRBD2. CDR3 size: 18 residues. Trimming removed 3 bases from V and 2 bases from J; junction bases left unmatched: 11. Germline V lookup: CDR1 MNHNS, CDR2 SASEGT. The CDR3 DNA follows: TGTGCCAGCAGTGAGACGGCTAGCGGGGGCCCCATCACAGATACGCAGTATTTT. Amino acids: CASSETASGGPITDTQYF.

This clonotype was detected ten times or more. The CDR3: CASSPSPGDQPQHF. CDR3 nucleotides: TGTGCCAGCAGCCCCAGCCCCGGGGATCAGCCCCAGCATTTT. The gene calls are TRBV7-8 and TRBJ1-5; D not certain. V lost 5 bases and J lost 5, with 13 bases in between. The CDR3 is 14 amino acids. The germline CDR1 and CDR2 sequences are SGHVS and FQNEAQ.